Listed below are T cell receptor beta chains from one sample, sequenced in a study of identifying expanded T cells in peripheral blood. The repertoire was sequenced with immunoSEQ multiplex PCR; TCRdb's copy has only in-frame clones and lacks some. The sample contains approximately 57,000 clones, approximately 90% of which appear only once. Sequenced sample: blood. The receptor source for this set is a person between 18 and 75 years old in good health. The conserved cysteine and the conserved F or W are not part of the CDR3 here. The D gene is left open where the match is weak. Size values are once, few and many counts, or a class for expanded clones, and some rows have none.

v_gene,abundance,d_gene,j_gene,CDR3aa
TRBV5-8,.,TRBD1,TRBJ1-4,ASSLLGGQDNEKLF
TRBV4-1,.,.,TRBJ1-1,ASSHGLQGKKNTEAF
TRBV23-1,.,.,TRBJ1-6,ASFRGLLYSPLH
TRBV28,once,.,TRBJ2-5,ASSLGRGWEETQY
TRBV9,.,TRBD2,TRBJ2-3,ASSSGLAVSTDTQY
TRBV14,.,.,TRBJ2-5,ASSARRETQY
TRBV7-9,.,TRBD1,TRBJ2-7,ASSGRTGVYEQY
TRBV7-2,.,.,TRBJ2-7,ASSLQPGEAYEQY
TRBV6-1,.,.,TRBJ1-2,ASSKVGGIANYGYT
TRBV21-1,.,.,TRBJ1-2,ASSKDKYPNYGYT
TRBV28,.,TRBD2,TRBJ2-2,ASSFGLAGPPNTGELF
TRBV19,.,TRBD1,TRBJ2-7,ASSIAGQGHYEQY
TRBV6-1,.,TRBD1,TRBJ1-2,ASREGTVGGYT
TRBV27,.,.,TRBJ2-7,ASSLGNEQY
TRBV5-1,.,.,TRBJ1-2,ASSLTGNFNYGYT
TRBV6-5,.,.,TRBJ2-7,ASSYSQGEQY
TRBV4-2,.,.,TRBJ2-3,ASSQRTGATDTQY
TRBV2,large,.,TRBJ2-7,ASSPLDSLGEQY
TRBV6-5,.,TRBD2,TRBJ2-7,ASSASGGDAYEQY
TRBV29-1,.,.,TRBJ1-4,SVDQGRELF
TRBV9,.,.,TRBJ2-2,ASSVSTNTGELF
TRBV19,.,.,TRBJ2-5,ASSIGNGETQY
TRBV9,.,TRBD1,TRBJ1-6,ASSERTGDNSPLH
TRBV7-2,.,.,TRBJ2-3,ASSPEGTQY
TRBV27,.,.,TRBJ2-7,ASSLTSPGSGGSGEQY
TRBV5-3,.,.,TRBJ2-3,ARSLEGGSTDTQY
TRBV19,.,.,TRBJ2-1,ASSTSIWQGRMDNEQF
TRBV6-4,.,TRBD2,TRBJ2-1,ASSTTGTSGSYEQF
TRBV7-2,.,.,TRBJ2-1,ASSLGRNNEQF
TRBV7-8,.,.,TRBJ2-5,ASSFRLGSETQY
TRBV20-1,.,.,TRBJ1-2,SARGGDGYT
TRBV6-6,.,TRBD1,TRBJ1-1,ASIDRGSMNTEAF
TRBV27,medium-sized,.,TRBJ2-4,ASTGKDIQY
TRBV19,.,.,TRBJ2-2,ASSINGRQGSFIAGELF
TRBV27,.,TRBD1,TRBJ2-5,ASTLRQGLRETQY
TRBV27,.,.,TRBJ1-5,ASSLSGPAQPQH
TRBV27,.,.,TRBJ1-5,ASSLTGAVNQPQH
TRBV7-8,.,TRBD2,TRBJ2-7,ASSLAPGLAEIYEQY
TRBV6-5,few,.,TRBJ2-5,ASSYSDGETQY
TRBV18,once,TRBD1,TRBJ2-4,ASSLNPGGTDIQY
TRBV7-9,.,TRBD2,TRBJ2-3,ASSLQGTSGRGTQY
TRBV13,.,.,TRBJ2-1,ASSLVGSEF
TRBV20-1,.,TRBD2,TRBJ2-7,STGGPYEQY
TRBV7-2,.,TRBD1,TRBJ2-3,ASSLDRADTQY
TRBV29-1,.,TRBD1,TRBJ1-2,SVEEGQGAVGGYT
TRBV29-1,.,.,TRBJ1-1,SVEDQGAKFRIF